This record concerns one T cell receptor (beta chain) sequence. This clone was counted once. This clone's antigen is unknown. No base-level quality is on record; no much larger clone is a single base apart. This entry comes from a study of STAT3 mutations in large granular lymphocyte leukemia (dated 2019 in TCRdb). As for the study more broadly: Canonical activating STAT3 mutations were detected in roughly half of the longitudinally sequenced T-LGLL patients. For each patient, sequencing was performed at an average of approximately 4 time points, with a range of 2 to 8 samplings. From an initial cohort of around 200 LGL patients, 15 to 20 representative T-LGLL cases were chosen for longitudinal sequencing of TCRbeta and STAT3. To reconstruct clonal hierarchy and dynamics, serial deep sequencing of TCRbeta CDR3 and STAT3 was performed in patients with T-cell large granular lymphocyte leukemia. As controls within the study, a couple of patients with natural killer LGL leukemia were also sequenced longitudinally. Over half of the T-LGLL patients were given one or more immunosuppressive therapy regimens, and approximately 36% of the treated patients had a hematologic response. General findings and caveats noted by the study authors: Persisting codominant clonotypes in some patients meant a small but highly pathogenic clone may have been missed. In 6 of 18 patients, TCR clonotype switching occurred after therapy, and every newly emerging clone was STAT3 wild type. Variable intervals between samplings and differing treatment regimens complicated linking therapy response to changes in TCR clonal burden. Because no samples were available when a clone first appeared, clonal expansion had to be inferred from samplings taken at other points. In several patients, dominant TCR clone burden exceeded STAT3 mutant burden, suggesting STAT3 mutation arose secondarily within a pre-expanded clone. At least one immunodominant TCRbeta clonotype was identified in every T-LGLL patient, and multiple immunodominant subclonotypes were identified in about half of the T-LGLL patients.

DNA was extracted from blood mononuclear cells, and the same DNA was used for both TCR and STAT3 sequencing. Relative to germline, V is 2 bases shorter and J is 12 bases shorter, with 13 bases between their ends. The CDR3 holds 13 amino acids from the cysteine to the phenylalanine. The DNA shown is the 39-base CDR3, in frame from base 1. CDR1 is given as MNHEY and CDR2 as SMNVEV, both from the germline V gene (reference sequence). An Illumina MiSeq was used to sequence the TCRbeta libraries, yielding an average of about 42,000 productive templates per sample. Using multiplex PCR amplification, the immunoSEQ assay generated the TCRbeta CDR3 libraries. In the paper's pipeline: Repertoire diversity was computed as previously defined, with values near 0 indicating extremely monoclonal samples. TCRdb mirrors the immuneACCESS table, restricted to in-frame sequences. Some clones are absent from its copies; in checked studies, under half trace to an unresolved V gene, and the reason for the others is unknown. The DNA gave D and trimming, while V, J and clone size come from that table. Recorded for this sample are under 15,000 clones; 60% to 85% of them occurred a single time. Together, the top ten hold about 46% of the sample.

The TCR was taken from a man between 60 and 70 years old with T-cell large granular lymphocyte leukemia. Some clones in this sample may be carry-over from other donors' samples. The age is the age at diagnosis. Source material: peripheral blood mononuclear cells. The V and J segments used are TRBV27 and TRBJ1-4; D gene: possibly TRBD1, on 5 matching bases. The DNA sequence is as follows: TGTGCCAGCAGTTTAAACAGGAATTCTGAACTGTTTTTT. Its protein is CASSLNRNSELFF.